This T cell receptor (beta chain) was found in a study of glioma-infiltrating T cells. In germline, CDR1 is SEHNR, CDR2 FQNEAQ (reference sequence). The CDR3 length is 13 residues. Amplification of TCR alpha and beta CDR3 regions from RNA used iRepertoire nested multiplex PCR. Input was 100-400 ng of tissue mRNA or PBMC total RNA. One entry per CDR3 protein results from TCRdb running MiXCR on the multiplex PCR reads. The data show under 200,000 distinct CDR3 sequences, roughly two fifths seen once. With respect to this clonotype: Its antigen is still unknown. At one of its ends the junction is not consistent with the germline gene, which may arise from a read error.

Findings and limits, study-wide: CDR3 overlap between tissue and blood was very small.

The rearrangement links TRBV7-9 to TRBJ1-1; a possible D gene is TRBD1 (5 bases). Sequencing was performed on glioma tissue, nonneoplastic brain tissue, or PBMCs (not recorded which). The TCR sequence derives from a human donor with low-grade glioma or glioblastoma, undergoing nonglioma brain surgery, or in good health (not recorded which). CDR3 amino acids: CASSLSKDTEAFF. The CDR3 DNA reads TGTGCCAGCAGCCTCTCCAAGGACACTGAAGCCTTCTTT.